The 15 T cell receptor beta chains below all came from one sample that was sequenced in a study of T cell responses to AZD1222 COVID-19 vaccine (dated by TCRdb to about 2021). The time point label corresponds to: baseline before first vaccination. The library was obtained by the immunoSEQ multiplex PCR assay. The source is immuneACCESS, and TCRdb retained only in-frame sequences with V and J called. Part of the clones is not carried over; for the studies checked, unresolved V genes explain less than half of this, and the remainder is unexplained. Recorded for this sample are just over 80,000 clones; approximately 90% of them occurred a single time. The ten largest clones capture approximately 5.7% of the sample. Sequenced here: peripheral blood, sampled on day 0 of AZD1222 vaccination. All receptors come from an adult in good health.

This chain connects TRBV2 to TRBJ1-3; the D is unclear. Germline CDR1 is SNHLY and CDR2 is FYNNEI. The CDR3 spans 16 residues. V gave up 5 bases and J gave up 0 bases, with 14 bases separating them. The CDR3 loop reads CASSYIPEISGNTIYF. The CDR3 nucleotides read TGTGCCAGCAGTTACATACCGGAGATCTCTGGAAACACCATATATTTT.

V gene TRBV6-2 or TRBV6-3 combines with J gene TRBJ1-5; a possible D gene is TRBD1 (6 bases). The length of the CDR3 is 15 residues. Germline V CDR1 and CDR2: MNHEY, SVGEGT. Trimming stripped 0 bases from V and 3 bases from J, with 9 bases between. The CDR3 is CASSYSGQSNQPQHF. CDR3 sequence (DNA): TGTGCCAGCAGTTACTCAGGACAGTCCAATCAGCCCCAGCATTTT.

This clone is a singleton in its sample. The V and J genes are TRBV4-3 and TRBJ1-1, with unresolved D. Trimming removed 3 bases at V and 7 bases at J, with 15 bases between. The length of the CDR3 is 14 residues. CDR1 is LGHNA and CDR2 is YSLEER in the germline V gene. The CDR3 loop reads CASSHNAAAFEAFF. The CDR3 nucleotides are TGCGCCAGCAGCCATAACGCGGCAGCGTTTGAAGCTTTCTTT.

A single count supports this clone. The junction departs from germline at one end; a sequencing error may be responsible. The chain is built from TRBV15 and TRBJ2-5, with D unclear. CDR1 is LNHNV, CDR2 YYDKDF, per germline (reference sequence). The CDR3 is 12 residues long. As DNA, the CDR3 is TGTGCCACCAACAGAGCCCAAGAGACCCAGTACTTC. Its protein is CATNRAQETQYF.

The chain joins TRBV4-1 to TRBJ2-2; the D is unclear. Looked up from germline, CDR1 is MGHRA and CDR2 is YSYEKL. Trimming took 3 bases from V and 7 from J, leaving 9 bases between them. The CDR3 is 13 amino acids. The CDR3 bases are TGCGCCAGCAGCCAGTACCTGGACGGGGAGCTGTTTTTT. Encoded protein: CASSQYLDGELFF.

By its share, this clone is medium-sized. The rearrangement links TRBV23-1 to TRBJ1-1, with D unclear. TRBV23-1 falls under the ORF class, with uncertain function. The CDR3 length is 20 residues. V lost 1 base and J 0 bases, leaving 24 bases between the germline ends. CDR3 DNA: TGCGCCAGCAGTCAATTCCCACAAGGACGTTGTCGGCCGGTGAACACTGAAGCTTTCTTT. Encoded protein: CASSQFPQGRCRPVNTEAFF.

The chain carries TRBV6-1 and TRBJ1-2, with 7 positions matching TRBD1. CDR1 and CDR2 from the germline V gene are MNHNS and SASEGT. The CDR3 spans 15 residues. V shed 0 bases and J 2 bases; nucleotides not matched to a gene: 3. In DNA form, the CDR3 reads TGTGCCAGCAGTGAAGCCCCGGGACAGAACTATGGCTACACCTTC. Protein product: CASSEAPGQNYGYTF.

The chain is built from TRBV7-2 and TRBJ2-3, with D possibly TRBD1 on 5 matching bases. Germline V lookup: CDR1 SGHTA, CDR2 FQGNSA. V lost 5 bases to trimming and J lost 3 bases, with 15 bases between them. This CDR3 region has 15 residues. The CDR3 sequence: CASSINSRQTDTQYF. DNA of the CDR3: TGTGCCAGCAGCATTAACTCGCGACAGACAGATACGCAGTATTTT.

V and J are TRBV6-5 and TRBJ1-1, with D uncertain. V was trimmed by 6 bases and J by 0 bases, leaving 14 bases between them. Germline values: CDR1 MNHEY, CDR2 SVGAGI. This CDR3 has 15 residues. CDR3 sequence reads: CASRPHTKLNTEAFF. DNA for the CDR3: TGTGCCAGCAGGCCCCACACTAAGTTGAACACTGAAGCTTTCTTT.

This chain connects TRBV7-3 to TRBJ1-1; no reliable D call. In germline, CDR1 is SGHTA, CDR2 FQGTGA. The germline V and J ends were trimmed by 5 bases and 1 base, with 8 bases remaining between them. This CDR3 is 13 amino acids long. The CDR3 nucleotides read TGTGCCAGCAGCCTTACACAGAACACTGAAGCTTTCTTT. Amino acids: CASSLTQNTEAFF.

This rearrangement joins TRBV7-2 to TRBJ2-7; D is ambiguous. Germline V CDR1 and CDR2: SGHTA, FQGNSA. The CDR3 extends over 13 amino acids. V was pared by 0 bases and J by 6 bases, with 9 bases between. This chain's CDR3 is CASSLAWATEQYF. For the CDR3, the DNA is TGTGCCAGCAGCTTAGCGTGGGCAACCGAGCAGTACTTC.

The chain employs TRBV5-4 and TRBJ2-1; D possibly uses TRBD1 or TRBD2 (6 bases each). The CDR3 runs 16 residues. CDR1 and CDR2 (germline): SGHNT, YYREEE (reference sequence). V was clipped by 1 base and J by 8 bases, with 19 bases between them. CDR3 sequence reads: CASSLSRGPPGDEQFF. The CDR3 region has the DNA TGTGCCAGCAGCTTGAGCCGGGGGCCCCCTGGGGATGAGCAGTTCTTC.

The rearrangement joins TRBV18 to TRBJ1-4, with D possibly matching TRBD1 (6 bases). Looked up from germline, CDR1 is KGHSH and CDR2 is LQKENI. Deletions cut 3 bases from V and 5 bases from J, with 16 bases between. The CDR3 loop spans 16 amino acids. DNA for the CDR3: TGTGCCAGCTCACCGAGGGATGGACAGACGAATGAAAAACTGTTTTTT. Its protein product is CASSPRDGQTNEKLFF.

This rearrangement joins TRBV29-1 to TRBJ1-2; D might be TRBD1 (5 bases). Trimming took off 7 bases at V and 4 bases at J, with 13 bases between the two ends. The germline V gene encodes CDR1 SQVTM and CDR2 ANQGSEA. This CDR3 region has 12 residues. The chain's CDR3 is CSGGTDSYGYTF. CDR3 coding DNA: TGCAGCGGTGGGACTGACTCCTATGGCTACACCTTC.

The chain links TRBV30 to TRBJ1-1; tentatively, D is TRBD1 (6 bases). With 6 bases removed from V and 7 bases from J, the gap between germline ends came to 30 bases. CDR1 is GTSNPN and CDR2 is SVGIG in the germline V gene (reference sequence). The CDR3 has 17 residues. Written as DNA, the CDR3 is TGTGCCTGCCAAAGGGGGGCCCCAACGTTAAGAACAGGTGAAGCTTTCTTT. Encoded protein: CACQRGAPTLRTGEAFF.